A selection of T cell receptor beta chains follows, all from one sample in a study of cytomegalovirus exposure and HLA in healthy donors. TCRdb's table, derived via immunoSEQ multiplex PCR, lists solely in-frame clones and lacks some. Counted here are about 200,000 clones, about 89% occurring once; the ten biggest clones make up over 1%. Sequenced input: PBMCs. The receptor set was obtained from a man aged 25-45 years in good health and CMV-seronegative. Both conserved end residues are part of each CDR3. Each record gives: D gene, J gene, clone size, V gene, CDR3 protein, CDR3 DNA. D genes are given only for firm matches. Clone size is stated in some rows and not others, as once, few, many or a class when expanded.

TRBD2	TRBJ2-7	-	TRBV18	CASSPRGSGGAYYEQYF	TGTGCCAGCTCACCACGTGGTAGCGGGGGGGCTTACTACGAGCAGTACTTC
TRBD2	TRBJ2-1	-	TRBV7-8	CASSVSGTSGSDAFF	TGTGCCAGCAGCGTCTCCGGGACTAGCGGGAGTGATGCGTTCTTC
TRBD2	TRBJ2-1	-	TRBV7-2	CASSLGSRVAGNEQFF	TGTGCCAGCAGCTTAGGGTCTCGGGTAGCGGGAAATGAGCAGTTCTTC
TRBD1	TRBJ1-1	-	TRBV6-1	CASSEPTGAGTEAFF	TGTGCCAGCAGTGAACCTACAGGGGCGGGCACTGAAGCTTTCTTT
-	TRBJ2-7	-	TRBV30	CAWSQGSYEQYF	TGTGCCTGGAGCCAGGGCTCCTACGAGCAGTACTTC
-	TRBJ2-5	-	TRBV5-4	CATGSQFTQYF	TGTGCCACAGGTTCCCAGTTTACCCAGTACTTC
-	TRBJ1-1	once	TRBV28	CASSHGLSFRDTEAFF	TGTGCCAGCAGTCACGGACTCTCCTTCCGGGACACTGAAGCTTTCTTT
TRBD2	TRBJ2-1	-	TRBV15	CATSSPGLAAYEQFF	TGTGCCACCAGCAGTCCGGGACTAGCGGCTTACGAGCAGTTCTTC
-	TRBJ2-1	-	TRBV27	CASSWQGAGEQFF	TGTGCCAGCAGTTGGCAAGGGGCGGGGGAGCAGTTCTTC
TRBD1	TRBJ2-2	once	TRBV18	CASSPTTGTVFDTGELFF	TGTGCCAGCTCACCTACGACCGGGACAGTCTTTGACACCGGGGAGCTGTTTTTT
-	TRBJ1-3	-	TRBV30	CAWSVIYGNTIYF	TGTGCCTGGAGTGTCATCTATGGAAACACCATATATTTT
TRBD2	TRBJ2-1	-	TRBV7-9	CASSPTSGRALNEQFF	TGTGCCAGCAGCCCAACTAGCGGGAGGGCCCTCAATGAGCAGTTCTTC